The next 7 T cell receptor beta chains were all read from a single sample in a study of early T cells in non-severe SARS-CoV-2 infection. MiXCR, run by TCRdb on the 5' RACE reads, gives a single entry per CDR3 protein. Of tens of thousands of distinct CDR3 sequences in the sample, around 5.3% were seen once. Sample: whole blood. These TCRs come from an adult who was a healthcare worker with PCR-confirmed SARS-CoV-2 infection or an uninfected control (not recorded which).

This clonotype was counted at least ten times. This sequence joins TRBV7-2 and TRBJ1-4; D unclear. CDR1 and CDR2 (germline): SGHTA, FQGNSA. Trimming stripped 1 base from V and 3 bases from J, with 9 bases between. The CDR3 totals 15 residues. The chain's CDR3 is CASSLVYDPNEKLFF. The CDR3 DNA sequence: TGTGCCAGCAGCTTAGTTTACGATCCTAATGAAAAACTGTTTTTT.

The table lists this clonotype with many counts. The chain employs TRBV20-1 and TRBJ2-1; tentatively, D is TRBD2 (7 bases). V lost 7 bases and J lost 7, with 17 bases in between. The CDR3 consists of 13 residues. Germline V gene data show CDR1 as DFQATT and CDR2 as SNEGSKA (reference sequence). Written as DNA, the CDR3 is TGCAGTGTCGGCGGGGGCTCAGTGAATGAGCAGTTCTTC. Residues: CSVGGGSVNEQFF.

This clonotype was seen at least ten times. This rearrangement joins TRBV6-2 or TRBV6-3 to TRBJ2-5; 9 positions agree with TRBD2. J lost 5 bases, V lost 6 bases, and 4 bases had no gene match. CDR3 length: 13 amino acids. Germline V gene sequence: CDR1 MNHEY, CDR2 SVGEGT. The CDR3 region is CASRLAGAETQYF. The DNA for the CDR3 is TGTGCCAGCAGATTAGCGGGAGCGGAGACCCAGTACTTC.

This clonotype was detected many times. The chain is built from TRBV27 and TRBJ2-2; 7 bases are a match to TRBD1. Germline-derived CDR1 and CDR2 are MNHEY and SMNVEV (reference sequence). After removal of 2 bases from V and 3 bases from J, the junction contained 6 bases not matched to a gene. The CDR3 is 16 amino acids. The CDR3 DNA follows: TGTGCCAGCAGTTTAAAACAGGGGCGGTACACCGGGGAGCTGTTTTTT. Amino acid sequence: CASSLKQGRYTGELFF.

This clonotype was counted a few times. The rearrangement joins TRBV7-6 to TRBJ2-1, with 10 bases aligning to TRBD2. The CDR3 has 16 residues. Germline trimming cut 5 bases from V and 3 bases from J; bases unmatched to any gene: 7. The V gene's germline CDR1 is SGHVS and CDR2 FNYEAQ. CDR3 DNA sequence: TGTGCCAGCAGCCATACTAGCGGGGACTACTACAATGAGCAGTTCTTC. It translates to CASSHTSGDYYNEQFF.

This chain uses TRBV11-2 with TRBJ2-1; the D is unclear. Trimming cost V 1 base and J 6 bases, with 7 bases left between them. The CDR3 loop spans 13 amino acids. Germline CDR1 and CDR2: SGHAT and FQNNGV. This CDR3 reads CASSLAPVNEQFF. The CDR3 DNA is TGTGCCAGCAGCTTAGCCCCGGTCAATGAGCAGTTCTTC.

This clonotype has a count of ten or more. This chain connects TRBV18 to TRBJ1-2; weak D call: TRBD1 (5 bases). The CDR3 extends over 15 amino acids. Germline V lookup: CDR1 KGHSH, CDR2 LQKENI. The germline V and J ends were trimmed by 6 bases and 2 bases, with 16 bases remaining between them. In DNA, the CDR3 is TGTGCCAGCTCCCCCCTGCGAGCAGGGAACTATGGCTACACCTTC. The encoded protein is CASSPLRAGNYGYTF.